The rows below give T cell receptor beta chains drawn from one sample of a study of circulating CD8 cells and anti-PD-1 response in melanoma. TCRdb analysed the reads with MiXCR anew, one entry per CDR3 protein. The sample lists 300 to 450 distinct CDR3 sequences, about 5.9% occurring once. Source: CD8+ T cells from PBMCs, taken at baseline or after one month of anti-PD-1 therapy (not recorded which). The receptors stem from a human donor with melanoma. Each CDR3 is given with its conserved first and last residue. Fields, in order: D gene, clone size, V gene, J gene, CDR3 protein, CDR3 DNA. D genes are given only for firm matches. Clone size is shown for a subset of rows, as once, few, many or a class of expanded clone.

>NA|few|TRBV9|TRBJ2-7
CASAPGTHVVEQYF
TGTGCCAGCGCGCCGGGAACTCACGTGGTCGAGCAGTACTTC
>NA|NA|TRBV19|TRBJ1-1
CASSITPSGNTEAFF
TGCGCCAGTAGTATTACGCCTTCGGGGAACACTGAAGCTTTCTTT
>NA|NA|TRBV4-3|TRBJ2-1
CASSLKGGGSYNEQFF
TGCGCCAGCAGCCTAAAGGGGGGGGGCTCCTACAATGAGCAGTTCTTC
>TRBD1|NA|TRBV27|TRBJ2-1
CASTLTGPNNEQFF
TGTGCCAGCACCCTGACAGGGCCCAACAATGAGCAGTTCTTC
>TRBD1|medium-sized|TRBV4-1|TRBJ1-1
CASSQDQGGSNTEAFF
TGCGCCAGCAGCCAAGATCAAGGGGGCTCGAACACTGAAGCTTTCTTT
>NA|hyperexpanded|TRBV27|TRBJ2-3
CASSFELESTDTQYF
TGTGCCAGCAGTTTTGAGTTAGAAAGCACAGATACGCAGTATTTT
>NA|NA|TRBV7-6|TRBJ2-7
CASSSPGDSYEQYF
TGTGCCAGCAGCTCCCCGGGGGACTCCTACGAGCAGTACTTC
>TRBD1|hyperexpanded|TRBV7-2|TRBJ1-1
CASRRTGPVEAFF
TGTGCCAGCAGGAGGACAGGACCGGTTGAAGCTTTCTTT